The subject of this entry is one T cell receptor beta chain. Germline V lookup: CDR1 SEHNR, CDR2 FQNEAQ (reference sequence). V was cut by 4 bases and J by 4 bases, with 10 bases left in between. The CDR3 consists of 13 residues. This record comes from a study of blood T cell repertoires in COVID-19. The repertoire was sequenced with immunoSEQ multiplex PCR; TCRdb's copy has only in-frame clones and lacks some. Of approximately 100,000 clones in the sample, approximately 92% were seen once. Sequenced input: peripheral blood. The chain uses TRBV7-9 and TRBJ1-2, with a possible D match to TRBD1 (5 bases). The sequence was collected from a woman aged 80 or over with acute or convalescent COVID-19. CDR3 region: CASSSIGAYGYTF. In DNA, the CDR3 is TGTGCCAGCAGCTCGATAGGGGCCTATGGCTACACCTTC.